The rows below give T cell receptor beta chains drawn from one sample of a study of cytomegalovirus exposure and HLA in healthy donors. Clones were sequenced by immunoSEQ multiplex PCR, and TCRdb holds only the in-frame ones, with some missing. The sample gives tens of thousands of clones, 80% of which show up once; roughly 32% is in the top ten. The sequencing input was PBMCs. These receptors all stem from a man aged 50-60 years in good health and CMV-seropositive. Both conserved end residues are part of each CDR3. Fields, in order: D gene, clone size, V gene, J gene, CDR3 protein, CDR3 DNA. A D gene is named only where the DNA matches it firmly. For some rows the clone size is stated as once, few or many, or as a class when expanded; others skip it.

d_gene: TRBD2; abundance: -; v_gene: TRBV30; j_gene: TRBJ2-1; CDR3aa: CAWSWLSGGFNEQFF; CDR3nt: TGTGCCTGGAGTTGGCTCAGCGGGGGCTTCAATGAGCAGTTCTTC
d_gene: TRBD2; abundance: -; v_gene: TRBV5-4; j_gene: TRBJ2-5; CDR3aa: CASSLLAGSQETQYF; CDR3nt: TGTGCCAGCAGCTTGTTAGCGGGGAGCCAAGAGACCCAGTACTTC
d_gene: -; abundance: -; v_gene: TRBV21-1; j_gene: TRBJ2-7; CDR3aa: CASSSRGTGLWEQYF; CDR3nt: TGTGCCAGCAGCTCGCGAGGGACAGGGCTCTGGGAGCAGTACTTC
d_gene: TRBD1; abundance: few; v_gene: TRBV9; j_gene: TRBJ2-1; CDR3aa: CASSVEARGIDEQFF; CDR3nt: TGTGCCAGCAGCGTAGAGGCCAGGGGGATCGATGAGCAGTTCTTC
d_gene: TRBD1; abundance: -; v_gene: TRBV29-1; j_gene: TRBJ2-7; CDR3aa: CSVDTQTGTGWYEQYF; CDR3nt: TGCAGCGTCGACACTCAAACCGGGACAGGGTGGTACGAGCAGTACTTC
d_gene: TRBD2; abundance: -; v_gene: TRBV18; j_gene: TRBJ2-1; CDR3aa: CASSPETSGNSEQFF; CDR3nt: TGTGCCAGCTCACCAGAAACTAGCGGGAATAGTGAGCAGTTCTTC
d_gene: TRBD1; abundance: -; v_gene: TRBV6-1; j_gene: TRBJ2-1; CDR3aa: CASSLTGGHEQFF; CDR3nt: TGTGCCAGCAGTCTGACAGGGGGCCATGAGCAGTTCTTC
d_gene: -; abundance: -; v_gene: TRBV7-9; j_gene: TRBJ2-1; CDR3aa: CSSLRANEQFF; CDR3nt: TGTTCCAGCTTGAGAGCTAATGAGCAGTTCTTC
d_gene: TRBD2; abundance: once; v_gene: TRBV19; j_gene: TRBJ2-3; CDR3aa: CASSIAVTSGRRDTDTQYF; CDR3nt: TGTGCCAGTAGTATAGCGGTGACTAGCGGGAGGCGGGACACAGATACGCAGTATTTT
d_gene: -; abundance: -; v_gene: TRBV11-2; j_gene: TRBJ1-1; CDR3aa: CASSLDGAGTNTEAFF; CDR3nt: TGTGCCAGCAGCTTAGATGGGGCAGGAACGAACACTGAAGCTTTCTTT
d_gene: TRBD1; abundance: -; v_gene: TRBV5-5; j_gene: TRBJ1-4; CDR3aa: CASSLLAGTGDEKLFF; CDR3nt: TGTGCCAGCAGTCTACTCGCCGGGACAGGGGATGAAAAACTGTTTTTT
d_gene: TRBD2; abundance: -; v_gene: TRBV18; j_gene: TRBJ2-7; CDR3aa: CASSPSGGYHSYEQYF; CDR3nt: TGTGCCAGCTCACCAAGCGGGGGCTACCACTCCTACGAGCAGTACTTC
d_gene: TRBD2; abundance: -; v_gene: TRBV6-1; j_gene: TRBJ2-1; CDR3aa: CASMSSGINEQFF; CDR3nt: TGTGCCAGCATGAGTAGCGGGATAAATGAGCAGTTCTTC
d_gene: TRBD1; abundance: -; v_gene: TRBV7-2; j_gene: TRBJ1-5; CDR3aa: CASSQGQGLGPQHF; CDR3nt: TGTGCCAGCAGCCAGGGACAGGGTTTGGGGCCCCAGCATTTT
d_gene: -; abundance: -; v_gene: TRBV19; j_gene: TRBJ1-5; CDR3aa: CASRKRTAGQPQHF; CDR3nt: TGTGCCAGTAGGAAAAGGACAGCCGGTCAGCCCCAGCATTTT
d_gene: -; abundance: -; v_gene: TRBV29-1; j_gene: TRBJ2-7; CDR3aa: CSVGPDLGGYEQYF; CDR3nt: TGCAGCGTTGGCCCAGACCTCGGAGGCTACGAGCAGTACTTC
d_gene: TRBD1; abundance: -; v_gene: TRBV30; j_gene: TRBJ1-4; CDR3aa: CAWRPLDRATNEKLFF; CDR3nt: TGTGCCTGGAGACCACTCGACAGGGCGACTAATGAAAAACTGTTTTTT
d_gene: -; abundance: -; v_gene: TRBV27; j_gene: TRBJ1-6; CDR3aa: CASSEYNSPLHF; CDR3nt: TGTGCCAGCAGTGAGTATAATTCACCCCTCCACTTT
d_gene: -; abundance: -; v_gene: TRBV30; j_gene: TRBJ2-3; CDR3aa: CAWSAHGPTDTQYF; CDR3nt: TGTGCCTGGAGTGCCCATGGGCCTACAGATACGCAGTATTTT
d_gene: -; abundance: -; v_gene: TRBV30; j_gene: TRBJ1-6; CDR3aa: CAWGQPSYNSPLHF; CDR3nt: TGTGCCTGGGGGCAGCCTTCTTATAATTCACCCCTCCACTTT
d_gene: -; abundance: -; v_gene: TRBV28; j_gene: TRBJ2-7; CDR3aa: CASSPRGTIYEQYF; CDR3nt: TGTGCCAGCAGTCCACGCGGCACAATCTACGAGCAGTACTTC
d_gene: -; abundance: -; v_gene: TRBV7-2; j_gene: TRBJ2-5; CDR3aa: CASSPQGKAETQYF; CDR3nt: TGTGCCAGCAGCCCCCAGGGGAAAGCAGAGACCCAGTACTTC
d_gene: -; abundance: few; v_gene: TRBV27; j_gene: TRBJ2-7; CDR3aa: CASSSRGNYEQYF; CDR3nt: TGTGCCAGCAGTTCTCGGGGAAACTACGAGCAGTACTTC
d_gene: -; abundance: -; v_gene: TRBV5-4; j_gene: TRBJ2-6; CDR3aa: CASSWAQRVGANGLTF; CDR3nt: TGTGCCAGCAGCTGGGCCCAGCGGGTTGGGGCCAACGGCCTGACTTTC
d_gene: TRBD1; abundance: -; v_gene: TRBV19; j_gene: TRBJ1-2; CDR3aa: CASSIGTEGASGYTF; CDR3nt: TGTGCCAGTAGTATAGGGACAGAGGGGGCAAGCGGCTACACCTTC
d_gene: TRBD2; abundance: -; v_gene: TRBV4-3; j_gene: TRBJ2-7; CDR3aa: CASSQGASGTYEQYF; CDR3nt: TGCGCCAGCAGCCAAGGGGCTAGCGGAACCTACGAGCAGTACTTC
d_gene: -; abundance: -; v_gene: TRBV5-6; j_gene: TRBJ2-3; CDR3aa: CASSPDRYHTDTQYF; CDR3nt: TGTGCCAGCAGCCCGGACAGATACCACACAGATACGCAGTATTTT
d_gene: -; abundance: once; v_gene: TRBV19; j_gene: TRBJ2-1; CDR3aa: CASSIGLSSYNEQFF; CDR3nt: TGTGCCAGTAGTATAGGGTTGAGCTCCTACAATGAGCAGTTCTTC
d_gene: -; abundance: -; v_gene: TRBV7-9; j_gene: TRBJ1-1; CDR3aa: CASSEGEEAFF; CDR3nt: TGTGCCAGCAGCGAGGGGGAAGAAGCTTTCTTT
d_gene: TRBD2; abundance: -; v_gene: TRBV7-6; j_gene: TRBJ2-7; CDR3aa: CASSPRAGVGAYEQYF; CDR3nt: TGTGCCAGCAGCCCCCGGGCGGGAGTAGGAGCCTACGAGCAGTACTTC
d_gene: TRBD2; abundance: -; v_gene: TRBV10-3; j_gene: TRBJ2-2; CDR3aa: CAIRTSGEITGELFF; CDR3nt: TGTGCCATCAGGACTAGCGGGGAGATTACCGGGGAGCTGTTTTTT
d_gene: -; abundance: few; v_gene: TRBV5-1; j_gene: TRBJ2-2; CDR3aa: CASSLDGRNTGELFF; CDR3nt: TGCGCCAGCAGCTTGGATGGGAGAAACACCGGGGAGCTGTTTTTT
d_gene: -; abundance: -; v_gene: TRBV5-4; j_gene: TRBJ2-1; CDR3aa: CASSLAGGLSYNEQFF; CDR3nt: TGTGCCAGCAGCTTGGCAGGGGGACTTTCCTACAATGAGCAGTTCTTC
d_gene: -; abundance: -; v_gene: TRBV7-9; j_gene: TRBJ1-4; CDR3aa: CASSLPQASTNEKLFF; CDR3nt: TGTGCCAGCAGCCTACCACAGGCCTCAACTAATGAAAAACTGTTTTTT
d_gene: -; abundance: -; v_gene: TRBV5-1; j_gene: TRBJ2-7; CDR3aa: CASSWGAYEQYF; CDR3nt: TGCGCCAGCAGCTGGGGAGCCTACGAGCAGTACTTC
d_gene: -; abundance: -; v_gene: TRBV18; j_gene: TRBJ2-5; CDR3aa: CASSPGMATETQYF; CDR3nt: TGTGCCAGCTCACCAGGTATGGCCACAGAGACCCAGTACTTC